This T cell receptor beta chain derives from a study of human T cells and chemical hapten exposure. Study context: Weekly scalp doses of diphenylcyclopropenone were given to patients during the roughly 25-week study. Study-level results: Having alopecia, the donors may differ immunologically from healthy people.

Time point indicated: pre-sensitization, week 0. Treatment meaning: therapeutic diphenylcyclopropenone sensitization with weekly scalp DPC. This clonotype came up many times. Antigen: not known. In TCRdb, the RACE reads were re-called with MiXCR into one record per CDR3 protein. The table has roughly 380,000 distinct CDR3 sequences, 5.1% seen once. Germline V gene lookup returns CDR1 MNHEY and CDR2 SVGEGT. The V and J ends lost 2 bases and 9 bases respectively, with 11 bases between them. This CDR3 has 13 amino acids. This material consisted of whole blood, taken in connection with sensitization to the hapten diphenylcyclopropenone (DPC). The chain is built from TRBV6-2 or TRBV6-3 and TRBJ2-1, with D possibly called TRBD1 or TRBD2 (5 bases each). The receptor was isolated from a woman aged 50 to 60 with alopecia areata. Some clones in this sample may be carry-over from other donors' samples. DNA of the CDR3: TGTGCCAGCAGTTACCTCCGGGACCCTGAGCAGTTCTTC. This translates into CASSYLRDPEQFF.